This T cell receptor beta chain originates from a study of cytomegalovirus exposure and HLA in healthy donors. This PCR relied on a set of 60 Vbeta primers and 13 Jbeta primers. Authors' data handling: Approximately 12 million of the roughly 80 million unique TCR beta chains counted in a later analysis were shared. TCRdb's table, derived via immunoSEQ multiplex PCR, lists solely in-frame clones and lacks some. V and J calls and clone size are copied from that table; D and trimming were computed from the DNA. Of more than 60,000 clones listed, approximately 80% are singletons. CDR3 length: 15 residues. V dropped 5 bases and J dropped 4; count of bases not matched to a gene: 8. In germline, CDR1 is SEHNR, CDR2 FQNEAQ (reference sequence). Overall study results and limits: The study labeled 150 to 200 TCR beta chains cytomegalovirus-associated. V- and J-gene trimming of TCR beta was linked (in a later analysis) to a missense DCLRE1C variant.

Comments on this clone: Its antigen is undetermined.

The source material was PBMCs. The chain joins TRBV7-9 to TRBJ2-3, with 8 bases that match TRBD2. The source is a woman aged 30 to 39 in good health and CMV-seronegative. Written as DNA, the CDR3 is TGTGCCAGCAGCGTCCGGGCGGGGGGCGCAGATACGCAGTATTTT. Amino acids: CASSVRAGGADTQYF.